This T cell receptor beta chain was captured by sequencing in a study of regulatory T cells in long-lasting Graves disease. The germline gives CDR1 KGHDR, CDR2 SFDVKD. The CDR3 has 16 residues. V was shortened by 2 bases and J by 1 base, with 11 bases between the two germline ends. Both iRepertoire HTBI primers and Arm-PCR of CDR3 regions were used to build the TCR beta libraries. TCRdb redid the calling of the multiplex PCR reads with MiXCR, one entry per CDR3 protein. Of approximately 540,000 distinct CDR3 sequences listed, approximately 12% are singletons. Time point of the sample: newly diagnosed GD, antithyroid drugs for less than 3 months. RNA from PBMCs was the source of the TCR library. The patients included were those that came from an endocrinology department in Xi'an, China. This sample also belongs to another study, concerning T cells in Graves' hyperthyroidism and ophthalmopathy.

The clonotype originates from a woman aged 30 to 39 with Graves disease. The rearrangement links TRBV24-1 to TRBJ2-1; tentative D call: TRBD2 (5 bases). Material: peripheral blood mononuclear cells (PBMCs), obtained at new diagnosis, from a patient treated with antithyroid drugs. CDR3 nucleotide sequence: TGTGCCACCAGTGATTGGGTCCCGGGGTCCTACAATGAGCAGTTCTTC. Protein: CATSDWVPGSYNEQFF.